This T cell receptor beta chain was recorded in a study of cytomegalovirus exposure and HLA in healthy donors. Study background: Most genotyped donors, approximately 81% of 300 to 400, had Caucasian-associated genetic ancestry.

The donors gave bone marrow, and they were healthy. The PCR employed 60 Vbeta primers together with 13 Jbeta primers. TCRdb keeps only in-frame clones here, not all; method: immunoSEQ multiplex PCR. The data show 110,000 or so clones, under 80% seen once. Study outcomes and limitations: Several V segments, TRBV6-2 and TRBV6-3 among them, could not be told apart and were dropped.

Turning to this clone: The antigen is undetermined.

The CDR3 is 12 residues long. V was clipped by 2 bases and J by 10 bases, with 9 bases between them. Germline V gene lookup returns CDR1 GTSNPN and CDR2 SVGIG (reference sequence). This TCR came from a woman aged 40 to 50 in good health and CMV-seropositive. Input material: PBMCs. The genes are TRBV30 and TRBJ1-6; D remains unclear. CDR3 protein: CAWSFNNSPLHF. The CDR3, as DNA: TGTGCCTGGAGTTTCAACAACTCACCCCTCCACTTT. The full variable domain, with the rest looked up from reference TRBV30 and TRBJ1-6, is SQTIHQWPATLVQPVGSPLSLECTVEGTSNPNLYWYRQAAGRGLQLLFYSVGIGQISSEVPQNLSASRPQDRQFILSSKKLLLSDSGFYLCAWSFNNSPLHFGNGTRLTVT.